This T cell receptor beta chain was observed in a study of preoperative IRX-2 immunotherapy in early breast cancer. The treatment: preoperative locoregional IRX-2 cytokine immunotherapy. This phase Ib study tested locoregional IRX-2 cytokine immunotherapy given before surgery. This CDR3 is 15 amino acids long. The junction had 14 bases not matched to a gene; V was cut back by 6 bases and J by 5 bases. CDR1 is SQVTM and CDR2 is ANQGSEA in the germline V gene. Here immunoSEQ multiplex PCR was the method, and the copy in TCRdb shows in-frame clones only, minus some. The table has about 89,000 clones, roughly 88% seen once.

The sequence was collected from a human donor with breast cancer. J is TRBJ2-7 and V is TRBV29-1; 9 nucleotides match TRBD1. Specimen: tumor tissue, collected after IRX-2 immunotherapy. The CDR3 DNA follows: TGCAGCGTGCCAATTACGGGACAGGGTCCTGACGAGCAGTACTTC. It encodes CSVPITGQGPDEQYF.